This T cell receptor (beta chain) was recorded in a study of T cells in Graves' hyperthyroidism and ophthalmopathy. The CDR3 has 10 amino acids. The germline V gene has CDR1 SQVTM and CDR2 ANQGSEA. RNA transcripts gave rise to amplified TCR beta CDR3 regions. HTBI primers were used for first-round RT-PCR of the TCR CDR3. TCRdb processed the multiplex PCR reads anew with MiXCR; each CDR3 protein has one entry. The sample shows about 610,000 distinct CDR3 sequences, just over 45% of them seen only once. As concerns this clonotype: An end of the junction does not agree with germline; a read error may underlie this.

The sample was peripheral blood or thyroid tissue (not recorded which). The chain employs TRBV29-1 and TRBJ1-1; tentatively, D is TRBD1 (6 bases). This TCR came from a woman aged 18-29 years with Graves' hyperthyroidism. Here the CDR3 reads CSLVLSGTLF. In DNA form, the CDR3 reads TGCAGCCTTGTCCTTAGCGGGACACTCTTT.